The clone carrying this T cell receptor beta chain was picked up many times. Its cognate antigen is unknown. Germline-derived CDR1 and CDR2 are SQVTM and ANQGSEA. Trimming at V came to 7 bases and at J to 0 bases, leaving 6 bases not matched to a gene. This CDR3 region has 15 residues. It was uncontrolled infection, other autoimmune disease, pregnancy or lactation that excluded patients. Together with thyroid ultrasound, orbital computed tomography, serum thyroxine and TRAb, clinical symptoms were used for diagnoses. Cells are PBMCs isolated from 9 to 10 ml of fresh blood. The data derive from a study of T cells in Graves' hyperthyroidism and ophthalmopathy. Study-wide points: It was a median about seven months before onset that the model predicted ophthalmopathy.

Regions amplified from RNA transcripts were the TCR beta CDR3 regions. A first-round RT-PCR of the TCR CDR3 used the HTBI primer set. TCRdb called the multiplex PCR reads again in MiXCR, with one record for every CDR3 protein. The sample has approximately 480,000 distinct CDR3 sequences, less than 25% seen once. The rearrangement joins TRBV29-1 to TRBJ2-2; TRBD1 matches at 9 bases. The TCR sequence derives from a man aged 18-30 years with Graves' hyperthyroidism. Sequencing was carried out using blood. This CDR3 reads CSGKQGATNTGELFF. The CDR3 DNA reads as TGCAGCGGAAAACAGGGGGCGACGAACACCGGGGAGCTGTTTTTT.